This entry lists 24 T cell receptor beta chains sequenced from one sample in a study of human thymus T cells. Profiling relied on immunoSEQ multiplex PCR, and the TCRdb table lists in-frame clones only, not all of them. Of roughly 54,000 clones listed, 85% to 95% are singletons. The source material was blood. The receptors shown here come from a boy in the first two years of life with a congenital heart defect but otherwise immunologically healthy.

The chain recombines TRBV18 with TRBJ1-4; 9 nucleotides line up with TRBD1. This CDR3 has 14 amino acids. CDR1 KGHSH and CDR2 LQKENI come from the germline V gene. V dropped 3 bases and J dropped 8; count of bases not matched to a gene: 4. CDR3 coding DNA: TGTGCCAGCTCACCTACAGGGGGCGACGAAAAACTGTTTTTT. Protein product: CASSPTGGDEKLFF.

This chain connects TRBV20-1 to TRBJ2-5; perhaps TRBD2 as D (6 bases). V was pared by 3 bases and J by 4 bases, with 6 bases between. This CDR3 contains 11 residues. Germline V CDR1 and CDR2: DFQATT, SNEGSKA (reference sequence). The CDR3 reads CSASGRETQYF. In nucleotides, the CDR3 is TGCAGTGCTAGCGGGAGAGAGACCCAGTACTTC.

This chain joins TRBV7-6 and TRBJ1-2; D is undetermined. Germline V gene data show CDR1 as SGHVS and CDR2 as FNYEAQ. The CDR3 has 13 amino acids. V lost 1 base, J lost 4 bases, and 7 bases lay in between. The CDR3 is CASSLGTFYGYTF. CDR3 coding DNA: TGTGCCAGCAGCTTAGGAACATTCTATGGCTACACCTTC. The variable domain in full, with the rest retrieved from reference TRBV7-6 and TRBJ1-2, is GAGVSQSPRYKVTKRGQDVALRCDPISGHVSLYWYRQALGQGPEFLTYFNYEAQQDKSGLPNDRFSAERPEGSISTLTIQRTEQRDSAMYRCASSLGTFYGYTFGSGTRLTVV.

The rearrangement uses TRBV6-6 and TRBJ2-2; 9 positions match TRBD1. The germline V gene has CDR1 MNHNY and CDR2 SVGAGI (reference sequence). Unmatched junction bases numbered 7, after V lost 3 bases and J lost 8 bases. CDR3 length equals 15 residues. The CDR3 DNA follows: TGTGCCAGCAGTTATCTTGGACAGGGGAGAGGGGAGCTGTTTTTT. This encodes CASSYLGQGRGELFF.

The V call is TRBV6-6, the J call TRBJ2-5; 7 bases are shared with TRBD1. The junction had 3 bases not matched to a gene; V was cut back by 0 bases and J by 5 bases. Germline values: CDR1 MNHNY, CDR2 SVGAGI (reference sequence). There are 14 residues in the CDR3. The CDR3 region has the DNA TGTGCCAGCAGTTACTCCACACAGGGGGAGACCCAGTACTTC. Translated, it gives CASSYSTQGETQYF.

CDR3 sequence: CAISERTSGRTGNEQFF. CDR3 coding DNA: TGTGCCATCAGCGAGCGGACTAGCGGGAGAACAGGGAATGAGCAGTTCTTC. This chain links TRBV10-3 with TRBJ2-1; 13 positions match TRBD2. Per germline, CDR1 ENHRY and CDR2 SYGVKD. The length of the CDR3 is 17 residues. V dropped 6 bases and J dropped 7; count of bases not matched to a gene: 12.

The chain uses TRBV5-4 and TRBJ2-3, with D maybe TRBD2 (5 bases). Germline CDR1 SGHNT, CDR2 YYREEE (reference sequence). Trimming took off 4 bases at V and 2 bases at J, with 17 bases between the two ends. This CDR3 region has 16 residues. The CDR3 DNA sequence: TGTGCCAGCAGCCCGCTGGACTCAAGTTCCACAGATACGCAGTATTTT. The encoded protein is CASSPLDSSSTDTQYF.

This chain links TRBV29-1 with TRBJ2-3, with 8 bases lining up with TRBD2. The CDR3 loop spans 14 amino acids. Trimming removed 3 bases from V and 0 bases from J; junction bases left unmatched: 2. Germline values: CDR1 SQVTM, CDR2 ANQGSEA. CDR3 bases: TGCAGCGTTGATGCTAGCGGGAGCACAGATACGCAGTATTTT. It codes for CSVDASGSTDTQYF.

The CDR3 spells CASNRTPYGYTF. CDR3 DNA sequence: TGTGCCAGTAACAGAACACCCTATGGCTACACCTTC. The gene calls are TRBV19 and TRBJ1-2; D ambiguous. In germline, CDR1 is LNHDA, CDR2 SQIVND (reference sequence). V lost 7 bases and J lost 4, with 10 bases in between. This CDR3 has 12 residues.

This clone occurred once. The CDR3 region is CASSKVLFLGQGNNLGTEAFF. DNA for the CDR3: TGTGCCAGCAGCAAAGTCCTGTTTTTAGGACAGGGGAATAATTTGGGGACTGAAGCTTTCTTT. The rearrangement links TRBV21-1 to TRBJ1-1; the table's D call, TRBD1, has no DNA check behind it. TRBV21-1 corresponds to a pseudogene. The CDR3 sequence is 21 residues long.

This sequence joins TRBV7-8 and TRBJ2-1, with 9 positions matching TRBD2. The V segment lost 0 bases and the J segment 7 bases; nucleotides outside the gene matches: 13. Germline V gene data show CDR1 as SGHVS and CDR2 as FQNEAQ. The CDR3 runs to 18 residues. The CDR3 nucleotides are TGTGCCAGCAGCTTAGCTCCAGCGGGGGGTATCCGCCCGAATGAGCAGTTCTTC. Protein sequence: CASSLAPAGGIRPNEQFF. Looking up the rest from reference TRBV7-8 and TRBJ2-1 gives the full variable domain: GAGVSQSPRYKVAKRGQDVALRCDPISGHVSLFWYQQALGQGPEFLTYFQNEAQLDKSGLPSDRFFAERPEGSVSTLKIQRTQQEDSAVYLCASSLAPAGGIRPNEQFFGPGTRLTVL.

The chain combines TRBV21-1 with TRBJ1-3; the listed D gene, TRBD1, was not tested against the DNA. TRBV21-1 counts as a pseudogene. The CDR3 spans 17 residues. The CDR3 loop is CASSKAYSRGSGNTIYF. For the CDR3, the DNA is TGTGCCAGCAGCAAAGCTTATAGTAGGGGCTCTGGAAACACCATATATTTT.

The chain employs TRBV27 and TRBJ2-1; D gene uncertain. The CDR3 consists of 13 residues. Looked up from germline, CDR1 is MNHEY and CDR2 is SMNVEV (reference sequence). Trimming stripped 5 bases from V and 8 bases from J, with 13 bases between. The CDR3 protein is CASSSPLVYEQFF. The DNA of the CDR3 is TGTGCCAGCAGTAGCCCTTTGGTCTATGAGCAGTTCTTC.

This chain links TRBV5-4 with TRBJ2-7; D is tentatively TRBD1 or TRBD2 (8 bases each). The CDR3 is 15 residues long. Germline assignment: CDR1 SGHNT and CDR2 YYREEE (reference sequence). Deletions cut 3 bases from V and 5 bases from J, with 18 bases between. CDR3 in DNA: TGTGCCAGCAGCTGGGGACTAGGACAGGGAAACGAGCAGTACTTC. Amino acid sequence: CASSWGLGQGNEQYF.

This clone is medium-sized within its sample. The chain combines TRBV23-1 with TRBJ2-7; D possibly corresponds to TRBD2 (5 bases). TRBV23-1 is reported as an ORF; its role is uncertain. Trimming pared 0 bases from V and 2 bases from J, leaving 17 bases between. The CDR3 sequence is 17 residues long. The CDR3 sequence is CASSQSRVVGNPYEQYF. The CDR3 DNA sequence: TGCGCCAGCAGTCAATCGCGGGTCGTAGGGAACCCCTACGAGCAGTACTTC.

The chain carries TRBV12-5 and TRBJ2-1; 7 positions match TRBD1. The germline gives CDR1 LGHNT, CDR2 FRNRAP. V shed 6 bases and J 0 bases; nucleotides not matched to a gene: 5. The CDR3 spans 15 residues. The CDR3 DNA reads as TGTGCTAGTGGAACAGGGGTGAGCTCCTACAATGAGCAGTTCTTC. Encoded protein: CASGTGVSSYNEQFF. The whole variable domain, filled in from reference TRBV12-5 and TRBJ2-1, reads DARVTQTPRHKVTEMGQEVTMRCQPILGHNTVFWYRQTMMQGLELLAYFRNRAPLDDSGMPKDRFSAEMPDATLATLKIQPSEPRDSAVYFCASGTGVSSYNEQFFGPGTRLTVL.

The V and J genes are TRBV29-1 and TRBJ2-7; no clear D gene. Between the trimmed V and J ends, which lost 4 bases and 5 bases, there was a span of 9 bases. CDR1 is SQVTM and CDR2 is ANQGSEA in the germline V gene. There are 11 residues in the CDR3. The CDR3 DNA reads TGCAGCGTTGGACTGGACCACGAGCAGTACTTC. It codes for CSVGLDHEQYF.

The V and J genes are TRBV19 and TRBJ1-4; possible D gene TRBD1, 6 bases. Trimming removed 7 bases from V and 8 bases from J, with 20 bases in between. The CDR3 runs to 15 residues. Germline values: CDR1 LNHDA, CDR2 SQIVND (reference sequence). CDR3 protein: CASTSSGGSGEKLFF. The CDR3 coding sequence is TGTGCCAGTACCTCATCGGGGGGCTCGGGCGAAAAACTGTTTTTT.

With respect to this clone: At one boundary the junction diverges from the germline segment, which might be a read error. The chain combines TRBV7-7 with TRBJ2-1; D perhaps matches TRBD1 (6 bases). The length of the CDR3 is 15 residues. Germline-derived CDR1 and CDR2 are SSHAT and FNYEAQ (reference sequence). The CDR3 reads CASSSDQGTNNEQFF. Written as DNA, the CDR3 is TGTGCTAGCAGCTCAGACCAGGGGACGAACAATGAGCAGTTCTTC.

The CDR3 is CASSLGDTQYF. CDR3 nucleotide sequence: TGTGCCAGCAGCTTAGGGGATACGCAGTATTTT. The rearrangement uses TRBV11-2 and TRBJ2-3; D is uncertain. The V gene's germline CDR1 is SGHAT and CDR2 FQNNGV. The CDR3 runs 11 residues. V was cut by 1 base and J by 6 bases, with 2 bases left in between.

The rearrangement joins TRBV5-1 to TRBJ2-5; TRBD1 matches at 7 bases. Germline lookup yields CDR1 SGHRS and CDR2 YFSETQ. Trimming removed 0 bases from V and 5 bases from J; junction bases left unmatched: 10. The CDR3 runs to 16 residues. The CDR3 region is CASSLEGAWGLETQYF. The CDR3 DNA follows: TGCGCCAGCAGCTTGGAGGGGGCCTGGGGGTTGGAGACCCAGTACTTC.

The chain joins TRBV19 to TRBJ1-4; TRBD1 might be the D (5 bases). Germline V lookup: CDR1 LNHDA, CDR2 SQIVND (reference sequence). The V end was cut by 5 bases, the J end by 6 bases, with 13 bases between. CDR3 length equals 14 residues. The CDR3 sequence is CASSRQIFDEKLFF. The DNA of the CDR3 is TGTGCCAGTAGTCGACAGATCTTCGATGAAAAACTGTTTTTT.

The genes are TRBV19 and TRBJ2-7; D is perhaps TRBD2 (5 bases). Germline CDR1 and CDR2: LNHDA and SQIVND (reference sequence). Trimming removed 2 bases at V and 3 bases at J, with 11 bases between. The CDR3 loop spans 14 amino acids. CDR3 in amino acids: CASSIRGNIYEQYF. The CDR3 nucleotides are TGTGCCAGTAGTATACGAGGGAACATCTACGAGCAGTACTTC.

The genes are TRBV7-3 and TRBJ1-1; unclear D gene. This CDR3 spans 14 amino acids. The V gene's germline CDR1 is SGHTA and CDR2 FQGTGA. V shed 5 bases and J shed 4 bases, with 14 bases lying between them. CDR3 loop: CASSVSASTTEAFF. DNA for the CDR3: TGTGCCAGCAGCGTATCGGCGTCGACCACTGAAGCTTTCTTT.